This T cell receptor (beta chain) was captured by sequencing in a study of blood T cells in healthy people across ages. Whole-study findings and limits: Measured against age, TCR beta diversity per million T cells decreased in a roughly linear manner. Those diversity estimates obtained from one million T cells were thought to be underestimates.

Isolating PBMCs gave at least 6.5 million of these cells per sample. Note on this clonotype: Its matching antigen is unknown.

With 5 bases removed from V and 3 bases from J, the gap between germline ends came to 14 bases. This CDR3 has 16 amino acids. Sample-barcoded 5' priming and a J-beta primer mix drove a second PCR of 7 to 11 cycles. Each CDR3 protein is one row after TCRdb ran MiXCR on the 5' RACE reads. This table holds roughly 700,000 distinct CDR3 sequences, around 25% found once. The same data also contributed to another study, on T cells of mothers and their children.

This TCR was sampled from a boy between 10 and 17 years old in good health. V and J are TRBV12-3 or TRBV12-4 and TRBJ1-6; maybe TRBD1 (6 bases). Sequenced sample: blood. The DNA of the CDR3 is TGTGCCAGCAGTCGAGGGGGGCAAATCTATAATTCACCCCTCCACTTT. Encoded protein: CASSRGGQIYNSPLHF.